The entry that follows covers one TCR beta chain sequence. Its antigen is still unknown. This specimen comes from a study of T cells in Graves' hyperthyroidism and ophthalmopathy. At the level of the study: Peripheral blood was taken when the disease was first diagnosed, before any treatment began.

Investigators excluded patients with uncontrolled infection, other autoimmune disease, pregnancy or lactation. General study findings and limits: From stable hyperthyroidism, ophthalmopathy was set apart by a 13 V-J model.

The germline CDR1 and CDR2 sequences are SEHNR and FQNEAQ (reference sequence). The ends lost 5 bases at V and 2 bases at J; junction bases unmatched: 4. CDR3 length: 15 residues. RNA transcripts served as the template for amplifying TCR beta CDR3 regions. An initial round of RT-PCR targeting the TCR CDR3 relied on the HTBI primer set. TCRdb itself ran the multiplex PCR reads through MiXCR, one entry per CDR3 protein. The table lists approximately 740,000 distinct CDR3 sequences, 11% to 15% of them singletons. Sequencing used blood. This sequence joins TRBV7-9 and TRBJ1-1, with TRBD1 matching over 11 bases. This sequence originates from a woman under 30 with Graves' hyperthyroidism. The CDR3, as DNA: TGTGCCAGCAGCCCCTGGACAGGGGGCAACACTGAAGCTTTCTTT. This sequence encodes CASSPWTGGNTEAFF.